This T cell receptor beta chain was recorded in a study of T-cell reconstitution after alpha-beta-depleted transplantation in children. Ten or more counts support this clonotype. Its antigen is not identified. The CDR3 extends over 13 amino acids. Trimming stripped 0 bases from V and 3 bases from J, with 9 bases between. Looked up from germline, CDR1 is DFQATT and CDR2 is SNEGSKA (reference sequence). The study, taken as a whole, reports: About two months after transplant, alpha-beta T cells reportedly came from several hundred expanded graft clones. Hyperexpanded clones declined; after one year, newly produced T cells mostly supplied diversity. Some patients showed high day-60 TCRbeta diversity, which derived from surviving recipient T cells and thymic progenitors.

The TCRbeta library was prepared with unique molecular identifiers. TCRdb called the PCR reads again in MiXCR, with one record for every CDR3 protein. The sample consists of fewer than 150,000 distinct CDR3 sequences, 20% to 25% of them appearing once. The sequence came from a male patient between 2 and 9 years old who had a stem cell transplant for chronic granulomatous disease, so the T cells may come from the graft donor. Sequencing used PBMCs, mostly from graft donor cells, obtained 180 days after TCRalphabeta/CD19-depleted stem cell transplant. V usage is TRBV20-1 and J usage is TRBJ2-7, with D hard to call. The CDR3 DNA is TGCAGTGCTAGAGATCATGCGGACTACGAGCAGTACTTC. Its protein is CSARDHADYEQYF.